Following are 14 T cell receptor beta chains from one sample sequenced in a study of shared clonotypes between healthy human individuals. Sequencing was performed with immunoSEQ multiplex PCR; in TCRdb, only in-frame clones are kept and a portion is missing. This table holds approximately 980,000 clones, approximately 76% found once. Sequenced sample: memory CD4+ T cells sorted from blood. Noted subset: CD45RA-negative fraction. The receptor source for this set is a man between 18 and 29 years old in good health.

V and J are TRBV10-2 and TRBJ1-1, with D possibly being TRBD1 (5 bases). CDR1 is WSHSY, CDR2 SAAADI, per germline. V dropped 4 bases and J dropped 5 bases, with 14 bases sitting between them. This CDR3 comprises 14 residues. DNA of the CDR3: TGCGCCAGCAGTGTGCAAAGGGAGGGGACTGAAGCTTTCTTT. It is translated as CASSVQREGTEAFF.

V and J are TRBV9 and TRBJ1-6; D uncertain. The germline gives CDR1 SGDLS, CDR2 YYNGEE. The CDR3 is made up of 14 amino acids. Trimming took 3 bases from V and 5 from J, leaving 9 bases between them. The DNA of the CDR3 is TGTGCCAGCAGCGAGACGGCCGATAATTCACCCCTCCACTTT. This gives the protein CASSETADNSPLHF.

The chain combines TRBV7-9 with TRBJ1-1; D perhaps matches TRBD1 (6 bases). Trimming cost V 7 bases and J 0 bases, with 15 bases left between them. There are 15 residues in the CDR3. Per germline, CDR1 SEHNR and CDR2 FQNEAQ (reference sequence). The CDR3 DNA reads TGTGCCAGCACCCCACGTGGGGGGCTGAACACTGAAGCTTTCTTT. Translated: CASTPRGGLNTEAFF.

The V and J genes are TRBV30 and TRBJ2-1; tentative D call: TRBD2 (5 bases). The CDR3 runs to 14 residues. Germline V gene lookup returns CDR1 GTSNPN and CDR2 SVGIG (reference sequence). V lost 1 base, J lost 6 bases, and 13 bases lay in between. CDR3 coding DNA: TGTGCCTGGAGTGCACTAGTGGGATTCAATGAGCAGTTCTTC. Amino acid sequence: CAWSALVGFNEQFF.

The chain employs TRBV25-1 and TRBJ2-5; D is unresolved. The V gene's germline CDR1 is MGHDK and CDR2 SYGVNS. Trimming removed 4 bases from V and 0 bases from J, with 6 bases in between. The CDR3 contains 13 residues. CDR3 sequence reads: CASSGLDQETQYF. The CDR3 DNA reads as TGTGCCAGCAGTGGGCTAGACCAAGAGACCCAGTACTTC.

J is TRBJ1-5 and V is TRBV15; TRBD1 matches 8 bases. V lost 5 bases and J lost 5; bases outside the gene matches: 8. Germline loops: CDR1 LNHNV, CDR2 YYDKDF (reference sequence). The CDR3 spans 15 residues. Here the CDR3 DNA reads TGTGCCACCAGCCCACGTGGACAGGGTTATCAGCCCCAGCATTTT. Its protein product is CATSPRGQGYQPQHF. The full variable domain, with the rest looked up from reference TRBV15 and TRBJ1-5, is DAMVIQNPRYQVTQFGKPVTLSCSQTLNHNVMYWYQQKSSQAPKLLFHYYDKDFNNEADTPDNFQSRRPNTSFCFLDIRSPGLGDTAMYLCATSPRGQGYQPQHFGDGTRLSIL.

The chain recombines TRBV27 with TRBJ2-2; TRBD1 matches 8 bases. This CDR3 has 14 amino acids. V lost 7 bases and J lost 6; bases outside the gene matches: 7. Germline V gene data show CDR1 as MNHEY and CDR2 as SMNVEV (reference sequence). The chain's CDR3 is CASKYRGTAGELFF. DNA of the CDR3: TGTGCCAGCAAATACAGGGGGACGGCCGGGGAGCTGTTTTTT.

Turning to this clone: Different DNA sequences within this sample yield the same CDR3. This chain connects TRBV7-9 to TRBJ1-1, with TRBD1 matching over 7 bases. The CDR3 runs to 13 residues. Trimming removed 5 bases from V and 1 base from J; junction bases left unmatched: 1. The germline gives CDR1 SEHNR, CDR2 FQNEAQ (reference sequence). CDR3 DNA: TGTGCCAGCAGCCGGACAGGGAACACTGAAGCTTTCTTT. Its translation: CASSRTGNTEAFF.

V gene TRBV27 combines with J gene TRBJ1-4; D is unresolved. Germline V CDR1 and CDR2: MNHEY, SMNVEV (reference sequence). The CDR3 runs 16 residues. Trimming left V 5 bases short and J 7 bases short, with 20 bases between. The CDR3 region is CASSPSTVSTGEKLFF. CDR3 DNA sequence: TGTGCCAGCAGTCCATCGACGGTCTCTACTGGTGAAAAACTGTTTTTT.

CDR3 residues: CASLHGTANTGELFF. The CDR3 DNA follows: TGTGCCAGCTTACACGGGACAGCTAACACCGGGGAGCTGTTTTTT. This rearrangement joins TRBV28 to TRBJ2-2; 7 bases line up with TRBD1. Looked up from germline, CDR1 is MDHEN and CDR2 is SYDVKM. The J segment lost 2 bases and the V segment lost 8 bases, leaving 8 bases of the junction unmatched. The CDR3 has 15 residues.

The chain uses TRBV28 and TRBJ1-5, with D uncertain. Germline loops: CDR1 MDHEN, CDR2 SYDVKM. V lost 6 bases to trimming and J lost 6 bases, with 21 bases between them. The CDR3 covers 16 residues. CDR3 region: CASSHRGRGRGQPQHF. CDR3 bases: TGTGCCAGCAGCCACCGAGGCCGGGGAAGAGGTCAGCCCCAGCATTTT. The whole variable domain, filled in from reference TRBV28 and TRBJ1-5, reads DVKVTQSSRYLVKRTGEKVFLECVQDMDHENMFWYRQDPGLGLRLIYFSYDVKMKEKGDIPEGYSVSREKKERFSLILESASTNQTSMYLCASSHRGRGRGQPQHFGDGTRLSIL.

The V and J genes are TRBV10-3 and TRBJ2-5, with D perhaps matching TRBD1 (5 bases). Germline CDR1 reads ENHRY; CDR2 reads SYGVKD. Trimming cost V 6 bases and J 2 bases, with 10 bases left between them. The CDR3 spans 13 residues. DNA for the CDR3: TGTGCCATCAGCGACAGCGTACAAGAGACCCAGTACTTC. Translating gives CAISDSVQETQYF.

A note on this clone: This specimen includes other DNA sequences encoding the same CDR3. This chain uses TRBV7-8 with TRBJ2-5; D is uncertain. Germline V gene data show CDR1 as SGHVS and CDR2 as FQNEAQ. The CDR3 runs 15 residues. The V end lost 1 base, the J end lost 5 bases, and 14 bases lay between the germline ends. The CDR3 nucleotides are TGTGCCAGCAGCTTAGACCTTGGCGTTGGGGAGACCCAGTACTTC. Protein: CASSLDLGVGETQYF.

The chain recombines TRBV7-9 with TRBJ2-5, with TRBD1 identical over 7 bases. Per germline, CDR1 SEHNR and CDR2 FQNEAQ (reference sequence). The CDR3 spans 15 residues. V dropped 2 bases and J dropped 2; count of bases not matched to a gene: 5. This chain's CDR3 is CASSLSRTGQETQYF. In DNA form, the CDR3 reads TGTGCCAGCAGCTTATCCCGGACAGGACAAGAGACCCAGTACTTC.